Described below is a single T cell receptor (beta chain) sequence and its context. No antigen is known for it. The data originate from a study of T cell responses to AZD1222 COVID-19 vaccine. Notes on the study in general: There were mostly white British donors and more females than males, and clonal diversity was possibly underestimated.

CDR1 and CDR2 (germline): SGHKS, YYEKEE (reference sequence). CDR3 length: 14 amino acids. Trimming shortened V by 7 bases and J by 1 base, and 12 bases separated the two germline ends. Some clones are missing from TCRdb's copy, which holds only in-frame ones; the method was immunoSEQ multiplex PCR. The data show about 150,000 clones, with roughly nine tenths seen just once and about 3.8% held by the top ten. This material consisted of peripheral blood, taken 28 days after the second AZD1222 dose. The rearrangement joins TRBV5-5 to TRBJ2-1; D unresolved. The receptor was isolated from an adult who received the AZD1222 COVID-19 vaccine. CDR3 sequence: CASRQVGSYNEQFF. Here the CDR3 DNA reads TGTGCCAGCCGCCAAGTGGGGTCCTACAATGAGCAGTTCTTC.